This T cell receptor (beta chain) was documented in a study of CD8 T cells in Susac syndrome. Regarding the study as a whole: Clonal expansion was not seen in any Susac syndrome CD4+ T cell repertoire. The study acknowledged a relatively small number of individuals in its TCR sequencing and HLA analysis.

Comments on this clonotype: Its antigen is still unknown.

The CDR3 runs 15 residues. Trimming at V came to 6 bases and at J to 3 bases, leaving 5 bases not matched to a gene. Per germline, CDR1 MNHEY and CDR2 SVGEGT. cDNA came from about 0.46 to 1 ug RNA primed by random hexamers. The amplification used immunoSEQ multiplex PCR on TCR beta CDR3; it spanned 54 Vbeta and 13 Jbeta. Each CDR3 protein gets one entry after TCRdb re-called the immunoSEQ multiplex PCR reads with MiXCR. The data contain 150,000 to 200,000 distinct CDR3 sequences, about 94% of them singletons. It was negative isolation that provided the CD8+ and CD4+ T cells, whereas TEMRA cells were enriched by FACS.

The sequencing input was CD4+ T cells from PBMCs. The rearrangement links TRBV6-2 or TRBV6-3 to TRBJ1-5; TRBD1 matches at 10 bases. This receptor was obtained from a human donor with Susac syndrome. CDR3 amino acids: CASRPGQGNNQPQHF. DNA of the CDR3: TGTGCCAGCAGACCGGGACAGGGGAACAATCAGCCCCAGCATTTT.